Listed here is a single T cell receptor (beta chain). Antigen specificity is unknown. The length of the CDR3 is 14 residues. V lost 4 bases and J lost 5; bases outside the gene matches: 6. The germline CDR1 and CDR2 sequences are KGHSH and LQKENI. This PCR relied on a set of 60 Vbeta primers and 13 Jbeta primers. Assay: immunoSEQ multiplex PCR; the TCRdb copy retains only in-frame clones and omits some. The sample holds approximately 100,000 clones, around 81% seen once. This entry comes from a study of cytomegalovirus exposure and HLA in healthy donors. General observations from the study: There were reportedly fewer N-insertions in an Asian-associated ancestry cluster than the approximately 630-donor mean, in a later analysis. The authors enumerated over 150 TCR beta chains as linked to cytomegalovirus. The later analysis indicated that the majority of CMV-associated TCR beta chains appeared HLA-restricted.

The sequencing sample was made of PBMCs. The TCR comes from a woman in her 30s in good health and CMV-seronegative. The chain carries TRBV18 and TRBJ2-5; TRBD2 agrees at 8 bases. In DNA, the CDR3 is TGTGCCAGCTCACGCAGCGGGAGTGACGAGACCCAGTACTTC. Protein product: CASSRSGSDETQYF.